The rows below give T cell receptor beta chains drawn from one sample of a study of T-cell reconstitution after alpha-beta-depleted transplantation in children. TCRdb re-called the PCR reads through MiXCR, storing one row per CDR3 protein. There are under 300,000 distinct CDR3 sequences in the sample; roughly 12% occur only once, and 23% lies in the top ten. Sequencing was performed on peripheral blood, taken 180 days after TCRalphabeta/CD19-depleted stem cell transplant. Receptors originate from a male patient between 2 and 10 years old who had a stem cell transplant for chronic granulomatous disease, so the T cells may come from the graft donor. CDR3s include the opening cysteine and the closing phenylalanine or tryptophan.

TRBJ2-5	TRBV7-6	16	CASSPTTSGGWETQYF
TRBJ2-5	TRBV7-3	16	CASSKGARGVKETQYF
TRBJ2-1	TRBV28	18	CAMGPGLNPLLSYNEQFF
TRBJ2-5	TRBV18	15	CASSPGTGVQETQYF
TRBJ2-1	TRBV6-2/TRBV6-3	19	CASSYSTPRVGPPYNEQFF
TRBJ1-5	TRBV5-5	13	CASSLNSNQPQHF
TRBJ2-3	TRBV11-3	14	CASSIGRRTDTQYF
TRBJ1-2	TRBV5-6	15	CASSSNLIDRYGYTF
TRBJ2-6	TRBV7-7	13	CASSSRDSNVLTF
TRBJ2-7	TRBV10-3	12	CATGHLSYEQYF
TRBJ2-5	TRBV11-2	17	CASSLDLRANFVETQYF
TRBJ2-2	TRBV11-2	18	CASSFGVAGALNTGELFF
TRBJ1-5	TRBV24-1	13	CATSPGGIQPQHF
TRBJ2-6	TRBV5-1	17	CASIPAPQGSGANVLTF
TRBJ2-2	TRBV27	14	CANSLPGVPGELFF
TRBJ2-7	TRBV6-1	13	CASTPAAAYEQYF
TRBJ1-6	TRBV7-2	18	CASSLAPPWTESNSPLHF
TRBJ1-3	TRBV5-8	15	CASSHGQPSGNTIYF
TRBJ2-1	TRBV20-1	16	CSAKSARASGSYEQFF
TRBJ2-2	TRBV5-1	15	CASSLGGGDTGELFF
TRBJ2-1	TRBV12-1	20	CASSLTRTSGRKPTYNEQFF
TRBJ2-3	TRBV20-1	15	CSANRGQGASRDQYF
TRBJ2-1	TRBV3-1	15	CASSQKRAYYNEQFF
TRBJ1-2	TRBV28	13	CASSLFGNYGYTF
TRBJ2-1	TRBV4-2	16	CASSQDLVELVNEQFF
TRBJ1-5	TRBV20-1	16	CSARVPGGTVNQPQHF
TRBJ1-1	TRBV12-3/TRBV12-4	14	CASRPGDRRTEAFF
TRBJ2-1	TRBV29-1	14	CSVVQGSSYNEQFF
TRBJ1-4	TRBV7-2	15	CASSFRQATNEKLFF
TRBJ2-1	TRBV12-3/TRBV12-4	12	CASSLGLAGMIF
TRBJ2-6	TRBV29-1	14	CSVFSFSGANVLTF
TRBJ2-3	TRBV20-1	14	CSAPFRGGLDTQYF
TRBJ2-5	TRBV7-3	14	CASSWTGRGETQYF
TRBJ1-5	TRBV6-1	14	CASSGQGGRQPQHF
TRBJ2-5	TRBV29-1	10	CSGSGETQYF
TRBJ1-4	TRBV7-2	16	CASSRDSGLTNEKLFF
TRBJ2-2	TRBV28	16	CASRLAGNVNTGELFF
TRBJ2-5	TRBV3-1	14	CASSQWSNQETQYF
TRBJ2-2	TRBV20-1	14	CSARFGGGSGELFF
TRBJ1-4	TRBV21-1	14	CASSKMASPEKLFF
TRBJ2-7	TRBV7-2	15	CASSLDGRGISEQYF
TRBJ2-3	TRBV5-1	13	CASSLAPTDTQYF
TRBJ1-2	TRBV20-1	10	CSARDRGYTF
TRBJ2-5	TRBV20-1	15	CSAPSRGGAPETQYF
TRBJ2-3	TRBV11-2	16	CASSLGAGVGTDTQYF
TRBJ2-7	TRBV3-1	16	CASSPWSSGDAYEQYF
TRBJ2-2	TRBV20-1	15	CSALAGLPNTGELFF
TRBJ2-1	TRBV19	15	CASSIDQVGSYEQFF
TRBJ2-2	TRBV11-2	14	CASSPTGRTGELFF
TRBJ2-2	TRBV4-2	17	CASSQSPRQANTGELFF
TRBJ2-1	TRBV7-2	15	CASSLVRFSGDEQFF
TRBJ2-3	TRBV14	15	CASSPRLTSTDTQYF
TRBJ2-2	TRBV6-1	15	CASCPGDANTGELFF